The rows below give T cell receptor beta chains drawn from one sample of a study of T cell responses to AZD1222 COVID-19 vaccine. Only in-frame clones appear in the TCRdb table, and some are missing; sequencing was by immunoSEQ multiplex PCR. The sample consists of around 170,000 clones, nearly 95% of them appearing once. Sequencing used peripheral blood, obtained 28 days after the second AZD1222 dose. These receptor sequences come from an adult who received the AZD1222 COVID-19 vaccine. The CDR3 runs from the conserved cysteine through the conserved F or W. A D gene is named only where the DNA matches it firmly. Where a row states a size, it is once, few, many or the class of an expanded clone; other rows omit it.

d_call,v_call,clone_size,j_call,cdr3_aa,cdr3_nt
TRBD1,TRBV15,NA,TRBJ2-1,CATSREGTGLSGNEQFF,TGTGCCACCAGCAGAGAAGGGACAGGTCTTTCTGGCAATGAGCAGTTCTTC
TRBD1,TRBV9,NA,TRBJ1-5,CASSGTGAGQPQHF,TGTGCCAGCAGCGGGACAGGGGCGGGACAGCCCCAGCATTTT
NA,TRBV19,once,TRBJ2-6,CASTKGSGANVLTF,TGTGCCAGTACCAAGGGCTCTGGGGCCAACGTCCTGACTTTC
NA,TRBV15,once,TRBJ1-4,CATSRDRRVGEKLFF,TGTGCCACCAGCAGAGATAGGAGGGTGGGCGAAAAACTGTTTTTT
NA,TRBV7-3,NA,TRBJ2-3,CASSLGLSTDTQYF,TGTGCCAGCAGCCTCGGACTGAGCACAGATACGCAGTATTTT
NA,TRBV5-4,NA,TRBJ1-2,CASTKQDPVYGYTF,TGTGCCAGCACCAAACAGGACCCGGTGTATGGCTACACCTTC
TRBD1,TRBV6-5,NA,TRBJ1-2,CASSPPGGRGYGYTF,TGTGCCAGCAGTCCCCCAGGGGGCAGAGGCTATGGCTACACCTTC
TRBD1,TRBV5-5,once,TRBJ2-7,CASSLGQGLYEQYF,TGTGCCAGCAGCTTGGGACAGGGGCTCTACGAGCAGTACTTC
NA,TRBV14,NA,TRBJ1-1,CASSPLTHTIKNTEAFF,TGTGCCAGCAGCCCCCTGACCCATACTATCAAGAACACTGAAGCTTTCTTT
TRBD1,TRBV7-2,NA,TRBJ1-5,CASSLSPWTGIGNQPQHF,TGTGCCAGCAGCTTATCTCCTTGGACAGGGATCGGCAATCAGCCCCAGCATTTT
TRBD1,TRBV5-8,NA,TRBJ2-7,CASSLPGQAYYEQYF,TGTGCCAGCAGCTTACCGGGACAGGCGTACTACGAGCAGTACTTC
NA,TRBV6-1,NA,TRBJ2-1,CASSGRPGLPLGYNEQFF,TGTGCCAGCAGTGGGAGACCGGGACTCCCCCTGGGATACAATGAGCAGTTCTTC
NA,TRBV5-1,once,TRBJ1-6,CASSLAQGGNSPLHF,TGCGCCAGCAGCTTGGCGCAGGGCGGTAATTCACCCCTCCACTTT
NA,TRBV7-8,NA,TRBJ1-5,CASSLGGLNNQPQHF,TGTGCCAGCAGCTTGGGGGGGCTGAACAATCAGCCCCAGCATTTT
TRBD1,TRBV7-2,NA,TRBJ1-6,CASTISGQSNSPLHF,TGTGCCAGCACCATATCGGGACAGAGTAATTCACCCCTCCACTTT
NA,TRBV18,once,TRBJ1-2,CASSTTGNYGYTF,TGTGCCAGCTCAACAACGGGGAACTATGGCTACACCTTC
TRBD2,TRBV3-1/TRBV3-2,NA,TRBJ2-2,CASSLRTSGSAGELFF,TGTGCCAGCAGCCTTAGGACTAGCGGGAGCGCCGGGGAGCTGTTTTTT
NA,TRBV5-1,NA,TRBJ2-1,CASSMGGYNEQFF,TGCGCCAGCAGCATGGGGGGTTACAATGAGCAGTTCTTC
NA,TRBV3-1/TRBV3-2,NA,TRBJ1-2,CASSQDQGNYGYTF,TGTGCCAGCAGCCAAGATCAGGGAAACTATGGCTACACCTTC
NA,TRBV6-2/TRBV6-3,NA,TRBJ1-2,CASSHDRSPTNYGYTF,TGTGCCAGCAGTCACGACAGGAGTCCTACTAACTATGGCTACACCTTC
NA,TRBV19,once,TRBJ2-2,CASSKGPATGELFF,TGTGCCAGTAGTAAAGGCCCGGCCACCGGGGAGCTGTTTTTT
NA,TRBV27,NA,TRBJ1-6,CASSLFGGLGSPLHF,TGTGCCAGCAGTTTATTTGGGGGGTTGGGTTCACCCCTCCACTTT
TRBD2,TRBV18,NA,TRBJ2-1,CASSPPGGLARNEQFF,TGTGCCAGCTCACCTCCGGGGGGACTAGCACGAAATGAGCAGTTCTTC